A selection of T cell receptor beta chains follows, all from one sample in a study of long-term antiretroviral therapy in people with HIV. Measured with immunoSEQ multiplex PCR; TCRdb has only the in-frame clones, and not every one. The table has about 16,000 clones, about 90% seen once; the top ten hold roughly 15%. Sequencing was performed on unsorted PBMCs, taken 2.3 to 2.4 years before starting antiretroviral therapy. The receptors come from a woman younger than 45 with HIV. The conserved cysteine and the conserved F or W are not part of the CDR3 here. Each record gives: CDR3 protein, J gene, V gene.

CDR3 protein: ASSASQGALRTEAF; J gene: TRBJ1-1; V gene: TRBV6-6
CDR3 protein: ASEGGGSTDTQY; J gene: TRBJ2-3; V gene: TRBV10-3
CDR3 protein: ASMTWDRNYGYT; J gene: TRBJ1-2; V gene: TRBV19
CDR3 protein: ASSFSGGGYT; J gene: TRBJ1-2; V gene: TRBV5-6
CDR3 protein: ASSIGWGTEAF; J gene: TRBJ1-1; V gene: TRBV19
CDR3 protein: AWTPGSSYNEQF; J gene: TRBJ2-1; V gene: TRBV30
CDR3 protein: ASSSTAGSTDTQY; J gene: TRBJ2-3; V gene: TRBV5-4
CDR3 protein: ASSSSTGFGDTEAF; J gene: TRBJ1-1; V gene: TRBV7-9
CDR3 protein: ASSIPQGYGYT; J gene: TRBJ1-2; V gene: TRBV5-6
CDR3 protein: ASSLEDRVPSEQY; J gene: TRBJ2-7; V gene: TRBV5-6
CDR3 protein: ASSIDRRGVYGYT; J gene: TRBJ1-2; V gene: TRBV19
CDR3 protein: ASSDGRISGNTIY; J gene: TRBJ1-3; V gene: TRBV6-1
CDR3 protein: ASSPFEVRPAGNTIY; J gene: TRBJ1-3; V gene: TRBV18
CDR3 protein: ASSFEHEQF; J gene: TRBJ2-1; V gene: TRBV7-9
CDR3 protein: ASSLATGNNYGYT; J gene: TRBJ1-2; V gene: TRBV5-1
CDR3 protein: ASSLAGRDSAYEQY; J gene: TRBJ2-7; V gene: TRBV5-1
CDR3 protein: ASSKGADLSTDTQY; J gene: TRBJ2-3; V gene: TRBV7-7
CDR3 protein: ASSPGTGLRSPLH; J gene: TRBJ1-6; V gene: TRBV27
CDR3 protein: ASSQGMNTEAF; J gene: TRBJ1-1; V gene: TRBV18
CDR3 protein: ASSPRGGQHNTEAF; J gene: TRBJ1-1; V gene: TRBV4-1
CDR3 protein: ASSRGLADTQY; J gene: TRBJ2-3; V gene: TRBV19
CDR3 protein: ASSNQGLAGGGSYEQY; J gene: TRBJ2-7; V gene: TRBV21-1
CDR3 protein: ASSLQVGYEQY; J gene: TRBJ2-7; V gene: TRBV6-6
CDR3 protein: ASSLGSNQPQH; J gene: TRBJ1-5; V gene: TRBV25-1
CDR3 protein: ASSLGGAEAYEQY; J gene: TRBJ2-7; V gene: TRBV5-4
CDR3 protein: ASSDWSGGGQETQY; J gene: TRBJ2-5; V gene: TRBV2
CDR3 protein: ASSLRDGPGGNTIY; J gene: TRBJ1-3; V gene: TRBV18
CDR3 protein: ASRKRGGSTDTQY; J gene: TRBJ2-3; V gene: TRBV19
CDR3 protein: ASSLGARNTDTQY; J gene: TRBJ2-3; V gene: TRBV5-4
CDR3 protein: ASSPDSYEQY; J gene: TRBJ2-7; V gene: TRBV18
CDR3 protein: ASSEPTYYRGSEGYT; J gene: TRBJ1-2; V gene: TRBV10-2
CDR3 protein: ASSAGTGVTDTQY; J gene: TRBJ2-3; V gene: TRBV5-1
CDR3 protein: ASGYQENNSPLH; J gene: TRBJ1-6; V gene: TRBV6-6
CDR3 protein: ASSLFGRVGEKLF; J gene: TRBJ1-4; V gene: TRBV7-9
CDR3 protein: ASSVDSGTEAF; J gene: TRBJ1-1; V gene: TRBV9
CDR3 protein: ASSVDGRANQPQH; J gene: TRBJ1-5; V gene: TRBV9
CDR3 protein: ASSAHRVPTRSGNTIY; J gene: TRBJ1-3; V gene: TRBV2